This TCR beta chain was observed in a study of control samples from healthy donors and cancer patients. The CDR3 loop spans 18 amino acids. The V end was cut by 0 bases, the J end by 9 bases, with 24 bases between. Looked up from germline, CDR1 is KGHSH and CDR2 is LQKENI. Assay: immunoSEQ multiplex PCR; the TCRdb copy retains only in-frame clones and omits some. The table shows approximately 110,000 clones, with 80% to 90% occurring only once. The TCR was taken from a woman in her 50s in good health. V and J are TRBV18 and TRBJ2-1; possibly TRBD1 for D (6 bases). The sample comprised blood. The CDR3 reads CASSPPRGRGAATVEQFF. DNA for the CDR3: TGTGCCAGCTCACCACCCCGAGGCAGGGGAGCGGCTACCGTTGAGCAGTTCTTC.